This T cell receptor (beta chain) was documented in a study of T cell repertoires in cytomegalovirus infection. Study information: Indications came from public TCR beta signatures; they pointed to CMV infection and to a matching HLA type.

Findings and limits, study-wide: The response measured ex vivo was dominated by TCR beta clonotypes (HLA-C-restricted and CMV-specific). Identification of carriers of CMV plus the relevant HLA was achieved through cumulative public TCR beta family frequency.

TCRdb used MiXCR to reprocess the reads, holding one entry per CDR3 protein. The sample lists about 530,000 distinct CDR3 sequences, about 26% occurring once. This clonotype was seen repeatedly, ten times or more. Its cognate antigen is unknown. The V and J ends lost 0 bases and 5 bases, in that order; junction bases with no gene match: 7. The CDR3 has 18 amino acids. The germline V gene encodes CDR1 SGHTA and CDR2 FQGNSA. Sequenced material: PBMCs. This clonotype originated in a human donor in good health (CMV status not recorded). Some clones in this sample may be carry-over from other donors' samples. The V call is TRBV7-2, the J call TRBJ2-3, with TRBD2 matching 14 bases. This CDR3 reads CASSLAKTSGRAGDTQYF. The CDR3 region has the DNA TGTGCCAGCAGCTTAGCTAAGACTAGCGGGAGGGCGGGAGATACGCAGTATTTT.